This TCR beta chain emerged from a study of blood T cell repertoires in COVID-19 (dated by TCRdb to the early 2020s). The study in broad terms: Samples covering the acute and convalescent phases of COVID-19 were provided by collaborators in the United States, Italy and Spain. The material from the prospective study consisted of cDNA or gDNA derived from T cells, B-cell-depleted T cells, or PBMCs. The dataset comprised deeply sampled blood TCRbeta repertoires from subjects exposed to, actively infected with, or recovered from COVID-19. The repertoires were made available in a free public database intended to serve as a resource for research on the immune response to SARS-CoV-2. Samples were obtained from the ongoing ImmuneRACE study (first 160 participants) and from about 1,300 subjects provided by 6 global collaborators. Nearly every sample came with metadata listing a de-identified subject ID, COVID-19 status, age in years and sex. HLA class I and class II types, where available, came from metadata supplied by the sample provider rather than from assay-based typing.

The germline V and J ends show losses of 4 bases and 0 bases respectively, and no gene match explains 5 bases of the junction. The CDR3, from cysteine to phenylalanine, totals 16 residues. Of all the DNA, just the CDR3 is kept, 48 bases in frame from base 1. Reading the germline V gene gives CDR1 SGHDT and CDR2 YYEEEE. On the study overall, not on this receptor specifically: How much clinical and demographic metadata was included differed by source and by participant, and the metadata was provided uncurated.

Details on this clone: Its antigen remains undetermined. Qualities for individual bases were not recorded, and no much larger clone is one base off.

Collaborating institutions collected whole blood in K2EDTA tubes following their own protocols. For TCRbeta analysis, collaborators shipped samples in one of three forms: frozen whole blood, isolated PBMCs, or DNA extracted from either of those sample types. TCRbeta CDR3 regions were amplified from genomic DNA using the immunoSEQ Assay, a bias-controlled multiplex PCR. Per the authors' processing: Within the assay, amplification of reference gene primers was used to estimate how many nucleated cells each sample contained. To quantify the absolute abundance of each unique TCRbeta CDR3 rearrangement, sequence reads were collapsed and filtered. For each sample, productive Simpson clonality was calculated by taking the square root of Simpson's diversity index across productive rearrangements. TCRdb mirrors the immuneACCESS table, restricted to in-frame sequences. Some clones are absent from its copies; in checked studies, under half trace to an unresolved V gene, and the reason for the others is unknown. V and J calls and clone size are those listed in that table; D and trimming were worked out from the DNA. The sample table lists roughly 270,000 clones, 88% of them with a count of one. Jointly, the top ten make up roughly 9% of the sample.

Sequencing was done on a sample of peripheral blood. Recombination connected TRBV5-6 to TRBJ2-3; TRBD2 agrees with 10 junctional bases. The TCR originated in a man in his late teens or twenties with active or convalescent COVID-19. At the DNA level, the sequence is TGTGCCAGCAGCCACAGCGGGGGGGATAGCACAGATACGCAGTATTTT. Its protein reads: CASSHSGGDSTDTQYF.